The 23 T cell receptor beta chains listed next were all sequenced from one sample in a study of regulatory T cells in long-lasting Graves disease. CDR3-region Arm-PCR and iRepertoire HTBI primers produced the TCR beta libraries. TCRdb re-derived calls from the multiplex PCR reads in MiXCR, one entry per CDR3 protein. The repertoire holds 400,000 to 500,000 distinct CDR3 sequences, 14% seen once, with approximately 15% in the top ten. Time point specified: newly diagnosed GD, antithyroid drugs for less than 3 months. PBMCs were the source of the RNA used for TCR sequencing. These data were also reused for a study on T cells in Graves' hyperthyroidism and ophthalmopathy.

Sequencing used peripheral blood mononuclear cells (PBMCs), obtained at new diagnosis, from a patient treated with antithyroid drugs. The receptors shown here come from a woman between 45 and 65 years old with Graves disease.

There are a few counts of this clonotype. The V and J genes are TRBV24-1 and TRBJ1-5; D unclear. The CDR3 extends over 14 amino acids. The V end was cut by 4 bases, the J end by 2 bases, with 8 bases between. Germline CDR1 is KGHDR and CDR2 is SFDVKD. The CDR3 nucleotides are TGTGCCACCAGTGACAGTACGGGCAATCAGCCCCAGCATTTT. Translating it yields CATSDSTGNQPQHF.

Comment on this clonotype: This could be a read error, since a much larger clone is one nucleotide away. The CDR3 ends on some other residue instead of the conserved phenylalanine or tryptophan, so this is likely a read error. This rearrangement joins TRBV3-1 to TRBJ1-4; D is uncertain. The CDR3 consists of 14 residues. V was trimmed by 0 bases and J by 10 bases, leaving 12 bases between them. The germline gives CDR1 LGHDT, CDR2 YNNKEL (reference sequence). The CDR3 region is CASSQDRRRVKLFC. Here the CDR3 DNA reads TGTGCCAGCAGCCAAGATCGCCGGAGGGTAAAACTGTTTTGT.

The chain employs TRBV5-1 and TRBJ2-3, with D uncertain. The germline gives CDR1 SGHRS, CDR2 YFSETQ. The CDR3 runs 14 residues. Trimming took off 6 bases at V and 4 bases at J, with 15 bases between the two ends. CDR3 sequence: CASNPIQPADTQYF. The CDR3 nucleotides are TGCGCCAGCAATCCTATCCAACCTGCAGATACGCAGTATTTT.

As to this clonotype: Possible read error: a much larger clone is one base away. The chain uses TRBV12-3 or TRBV12-4 and TRBJ1-1, with D unclear. The CDR3 extends over 13 amino acids. The CDR3 coding sequence is TGTACCAGCAGTTTTGGGCCCCGGGCTGAAGCTTTCTTT. Its protein is CTSSFGPRAEAFF.

This clonotype showed up many times. The chain joins TRBV7-8 to TRBJ2-7, with D possibly matching TRBD2 (5 bases). Trimming took off 1 base at V and 0 bases at J, with 19 bases between the two ends. This CDR3 region has 18 residues. Per germline, CDR1 SGHVS and CDR2 FQNEAQ. The CDR3 loop is CASSLENSPDWSSYEQYF. The CDR3 nucleotides are TGTGCCAGCAGCTTAGAAAACAGCCCGGACTGGAGCTCCTACGAGCAGTACTTC.

This clonotype occurred many times. The J gene is TRBJ2-1, the V gene TRBV5-1, with 7 bases that match TRBD1. V shed 0 bases and J 8 bases; nucleotides not matched to a gene: 5. This CDR3 is built from 14 residues. Looked up from germline, CDR1 is SGHRS and CDR2 is YFSETQ. The CDR3 loop is CASSLGQGTDEQFF. The CDR3 DNA reads as TGCGCCAGCAGCTTGGGACAGGGAACGGATGAGCAGTTCTTC.

This clonotype was picked up many times. V and J are TRBV12-3 or TRBV12-4 and TRBJ2-7; 12 bases line up with TRBD2. The CDR3 runs to 15 residues. Unmatched junction bases numbered 3, after V lost 6 bases and J lost 0 bases. The DNA for the CDR3 is TGTGCCAGCAGGTCGACTAGCGGGGGCTCCTACGAGCAGTACTTC. Translation: CASRSTSGGSYEQYF.

The table lists this clonotype with many counts. The rearrangement uses TRBV7-3 and TRBJ2-3, with TRBD2 matching over 8 bases. The CDR3 is 14 amino acids. Germline trimming cut 3 bases from V and 6 bases from J; bases unmatched to any gene: 5. Germline CDR1 reads SGHTA; CDR2 reads FQGTGA. The CDR3 DNA sequence: TGTGCCAGCAGCTTGGGACTAGGAGGGGATACGCAGTATTTT. Translating gives CASSLGLGGDTQYF.

The chain carries TRBV7-9 and TRBJ2-5; 11 bases align to TRBD2. This CDR3 contains 19 residues. CDR1 is SEHNR, CDR2 FQNEAQ, per germline (reference sequence). The ends lost 2 bases at V and 1 base at J; junction bases unmatched: 12. This chain's CDR3 is CASSLTSRPSGRRQETQYF. The CDR3 DNA sequence: TGTGCCAGCAGCTTAACCTCCCGGCCTAGCGGGAGGCGCCAAGAGACCCAGTACTTC. The complete variable domain, with remaining parts taken from reference TRBV7-9 and TRBJ2-5, reads DTGVSQNPRHKITKRGQNVTFRCDPISEHNRLYWYRQTLGQGPEFLTYFQNEAQLEKSRLLSDRFSAERPKGSFSTLEIQRTEQGDSAMYLCASSLTSRPSGRRQETQYFGPGTRLLVL.

This clonotype has a count of ten or more. The chain recombines TRBV11-2 with TRBJ2-7; 11 bases fit TRBD2. This CDR3 region has 15 residues. CDR1 is SGHAT and CDR2 is FQNNGV in the germline V gene. Losses at the gene ends were 6 bases for V and 2 bases for J; bases not matched to a gene: 6. The CDR3 loop reads CASSFGTSGAYEQYF. The CDR3 DNA reads TGTGCCAGCAGTTTCGGGACTAGCGGAGCCTACGAGCAGTACTTC.

The gene calls are TRBV20-1 and TRBJ2-1, with a possible D match to TRBD2 (6 bases). The CDR3 is made up of 15 amino acids. CDR1 DFQATT and CDR2 SNEGSKA come from the germline V gene (reference sequence). Between the trimmed V and J ends, which lost 2 bases and 2 bases, there was a span of 13 bases. The CDR3 nucleotides read TGCAGTGCTAGACGAGGGAGCGGGCCCTACAATGAGCAGTTCTTC. Its protein is CSARRGSGPYNEQFF.

This clonotype was counted only a few times. The J gene is TRBJ1-3, the V gene TRBV30, with D perhaps TRBD1 (5 bases). Trimming left V 0 bases short and J 0 bases short, with 12 bases between. This CDR3 is 16 amino acids long. The germline V gene has CDR1 GTSNPN and CDR2 SVGIG (reference sequence). CDR3 bases: TGTGCCTGGAGTGTGGTCGGGACTCTCTCTGGAAACACCATATATTTT. The encoded protein is CAWSVVGTLSGNTIYF.

V usage is TRBV5-1 and J usage is TRBJ2-3; 14 bases are shared with TRBD2. Germline lookup yields CDR1 SGHRS and CDR2 YFSETQ. The ends lost 4 bases at V and 5 bases at J; junction bases unmatched: 15. This CDR3 has 19 amino acids. The CDR3 DNA follows: TGCGCCAGCAGCCCGGGGACTAGCGGGAGCGGTTTGTGGGTAGATACGCAGTATTTT. Protein product: CASSPGTSGSGLWVDTQYF.

This clonotype showed up many times. V usage is TRBV2 and J usage is TRBJ1-1; 8 positions match TRBD1. Germline lookup yields CDR1 SNHLY and CDR2 FYNNEI. The V and J ends lost 0 bases and 3 bases, in that order; junction bases with no gene match: 9. The CDR3 totals 17 residues. The CDR3 sequence is CASSEALAGGADTEAFF. The DNA for the CDR3 is TGTGCCAGCAGTGAAGCTTTGGCAGGGGGCGCCGACACTGAAGCTTTCTTT.

This clonotype was picked up many times. The chain employs TRBV7-9 and TRBJ2-6; unclear D gene. Germline CDR1 is SEHNR and CDR2 is FQNEAQ (reference sequence). V lost 1 base and J lost 3, with 4 bases in between. CDR3 length equals 14 residues. This CDR3 is CASSLGGGANVLTF. DNA of the CDR3: TGTGCCAGCAGCTTAGGCGGTGGGGCCAACGTCCTGACTTTC.

This clonotype was counted at least ten times. CDR3 protein: CASSQFLGESSYNEQFF. The CDR3 DNA reads as TGTGCCAGCAGCCAGTTTCTAGGTGAGAGCTCCTACAATGAGCAGTTCTTC. The chain combines TRBV7-8 with TRBJ2-1; D gene uncertain. This CDR3 has 17 residues. Germline CDR1 is SGHVS and CDR2 is FQNEAQ. V lost 5 bases and J 0 bases, leaving 17 bases between the germline ends.

This clonotype has ten or more counts. The chain recombines TRBV25-1 with TRBJ1-1, with 9 positions matching TRBD1. The CDR3 has 16 amino acids. From germline, CDR1 is MGHDK and CDR2 SYGVNS. The ends lost 4 bases at V and 4 bases at J; junction bases unmatched: 10. The CDR3 sequence: CASSVWSDRGRTEAFF. The CDR3 DNA reads TGTGCCAGCAGTGTGTGGTCGGACAGGGGTCGCACTGAAGCTTTCTTT.

This clonotype has at least ten counts. The rearrangement joins TRBV11-2 to TRBJ2-7; 13 bases fit TRBD2. The germline gives CDR1 SGHAT, CDR2 FQNNGV. V dropped 5 bases and J dropped 5; count of bases not matched to a gene: 6. The CDR3 is 15 amino acids. The CDR3 DNA follows: TGTGCCAGCAGCACGACCGGACTAGCGGGAGACGAGCAGTACTTC. Residues: CASSTTGLAGDEQYF.

As concerns this clonotype: Possible read error: a much larger clone is one base away. The chain combines TRBV29-1 with TRBJ2-5; 9 nucleotides agree with TRBD2. Unmatched junction bases numbered 10, after V lost 6 bases and J lost 2 bases. In germline, CDR1 is SQVTM, CDR2 ANQGSEA. The CDR3 spans 15 residues. In nucleotides, the CDR3 is TGCAGCGTGGGGACTAGCTGGAGTTGGCAAGAGACCCAGTACTTC. It specifies CSVGTSWSWQETQYF.

This clonotype has a count of ten or more. The J gene is TRBJ2-5, the V gene TRBV18; D not certain. CDR1 and CDR2 from the germline V gene are KGHSH and LQKENI. The CDR3 contains 13 residues. The V end lost 0 bases, the J end lost 5 bases, and 7 bases lay between the germline ends. CDR3 coding DNA: TGTGCCAGCTCACCACCCGCGACGGAGACCCAGTACTTC. Residues: CASSPPATETQYF.

This clonotype was found a few times. The chain is built from TRBV4-1 and TRBJ2-7; D assignment may be TRBD1 or TRBD2 (6 bases each). Trimming left V 2 bases short and J 4 bases short, with 12 bases between. Germline V gives CDR1 MGHRA, CDR2 YSYEKL. The CDR3 sequence is 14 residues long. The CDR3 DNA reads TGCGCCAGCAGCCAATTTACAGGGAGGTACGAGCAGTACTTC. Translating it yields CASSQFTGRYEQYF.

This clonotype came up many times. The J gene is TRBJ2-1, the V gene TRBV2; TRBD1 matches at 7 bases. This CDR3 comprises 13 residues. J was trimmed by 7 bases and V by 8 bases; bases with no gene match: 8. Germline CDR1 reads SNHLY; CDR2 reads FYNNEI. In DNA, the CDR3 is TGTGCCAGCCGAATCGACAGGGTGAATGAGCAGTTCTTC. Protein product: CASRIDRVNEQFF.

The table lists this clonotype with many counts. The chain is built from TRBV2 and TRBJ1-2, with unresolved D. Trimming stripped 5 bases from V and 8 bases from J, with 12 bases between. CDR1 is SNHLY and CDR2 is FYNNEI in the germline V gene. There are 12 residues in the CDR3. Here the CDR3 DNA reads TGTGCCAGCAGTCGCCGACGGGGAGGCTACACCTTC. The encoded protein is CASSRRRGGYTF.